These T cell receptor beta chains were read from a single sample in a study of post-analysis software for immune sequencing data. TCRdb re-called the PCR reads through MiXCR, storing one row per CDR3 protein. The table lists over 700,000 distinct CDR3 sequences, just under 30% of them singletons. Material for sequencing was blood. The receptors originated from a girl aged 5 to 17 with multiple sclerosis. Both conserved end residues are part of each CDR3. The order of the fields is V gene, clone size, J gene, D gene, CDR3 protein, CDR3 DNA. D genes are given only for firm matches. Size tells how often a clone was seen (once, few, many) or the class of an expanded clone, and some rows leave it out.

>TRBV28|-|TRBJ1-2|TRBD1
CASSLIRGLYGYTF
TGTGCCAGCAGCCTAATCAGGGGGCTCTATGGCTACACCTTC
>TRBV29-1|-|TRBJ2-3|-
CSAEPNSSTDTQYF
TGCAGCGCTGAACCAAACAGCTCCACAGATACGCAGTATTTT
>TRBV11-3|-|TRBJ2-3|TRBD2
CASSSRTSGKVDTQYF
TGTGCCAGCAGCTCCCGGACTAGCGGGAAGGTTGATACGCAGTATTTT
>TRBV6-1|-|TRBJ2-7|TRBD1
CAWVYRTGTYEQYF
TGTGCCTGGGTATATAGGACAGGGACTTACGAGCAGTACTTC
>TRBV7-7|-|TRBJ2-7|-
CASNPPEQYF
TGTGCTAGCAACCCCCCCGAGCAGTACTTC
>TRBV15|-|TRBJ2-7|TRBD2
CATSRDRASGRSSYEQYF
TGTGCCACCAGCAGAGATCGGGCTAGCGGGAGGAGTTCCTACGAGCAGTACTTC
>TRBV29-1|many|TRBJ2-6|-
CSVEDPGSGANVLTF
TGCAGCGTTGAAGATCCAGGGTCTGGGGCCAACGTCCTGACTTTC
>TRBV28|-|TRBJ1-4|-
CASSRQLGTATNEKLFF
TGTGCCAGCAGCCGACAATTAGGGACCGCAACTAATGAAAAACTGTTTTTT
>TRBV7-6|few|TRBJ2-3|-
CASSSGPTTTQTDTQYF
TGTGCCAGCAGCTCCGGGCCCACGACCACACAAACAGATACGCAGTATTTT
>TRBV7-8|-|TRBJ2-7|-
CASSFASGHTTAYEQYF
TGTGCCAGCAGCTTTGCGTCCGGCCACACGACGGCCTACGAGCAGTACTTC
>TRBV7-2|-|TRBJ2-7|-
CASSLVSRNSYEQYF
TGTGCCAGCAGCTTAGTATCCAGGAACTCCTACGAGCAGTACTTC
>TRBV7-9|-|TRBJ1-4|-
CASSRAREKRFF
TGTGCCAGCAGCCGGGCGAGAGAAAAACGGTTTTTT
>TRBV15|-|TRBJ1-5|TRBD1
CATSADRGGGQPQHF
TGTGCCACCAGCGCCGACAGGGGAGGAGGTCAGCCCCAGCATTTT
>TRBV12-3/TRBV12-4|few|TRBJ2-7|TRBD1
CASRQGPYEQYF
TGTGCCAGCAGACAGGGGCCCTACGAGCAGTACTTC
>TRBV10-1|-|TRBJ2-1|-
CASSRGNDNEQFF
TGCGCCAGCAGCCGGGGTAACGACAATGAGCAGTTCTTC
>TRBV20-1|few|TRBJ2-5|-
CSARAGNRETQYF
TGCAGTGCTAGAGCAGGGAATCGAGAGACCCAGTACTTC
>TRBV12-3/TRBV12-4|-|TRBJ2-7|-
CASSLGAINYEQYF
TGTGCCAGCAGTTTAGGGGCGATAAACTACGAGCAGTACTTC
>TRBV5-1|few|TRBJ1-1|-
CASSLEGTEAFF
TGCGCCAGCAGCTTGGAGGGGACTGAAGCTTTCTTT
>TRBV6-1|-|TRBJ2-3|TRBD2
CASSEAVVTSGYTQYF
TGTGCCAGCAGTGAAGCGGTGGTGACTAGCGGCTATACGCAGTATTTT
>TRBV20-1|-|TRBJ2-3|TRBD2
CSAGTSFTDTQYF
TGCAGTGCTGGGACTAGCTTCACAGATACGCAGTATTTT
>TRBV11-1|-|TRBJ2-2|-
CASTILTGTSTGELFF
TGTGCCAGCACCATTCTGACAGGGACTTCCACCGGGGAGCTGTTTTTT
>TRBV19|few|TRBJ1-1|-
CASSMDLTNTEAFF
TGTGCCAGTAGTATGGACCTCACGAACACTGAAGCTTTCTTT
>TRBV6-2/TRBV6-3|-|TRBJ2-7|TRBD2
CASSYGRSGRVVNEQYF
TGTGCCAGCAGTTACGGAAGGAGCGGGAGGGTCGTGAACGAGCAGTACTTC
>TRBV29-1|few|TRBJ2-3|TRBD2
CSSPGGGGRSTDTQYF
TGCAGCTCCCCGGGGGGGGGCGGGAGAAGCACAGATACGCAGTATTTT
>TRBV3-1|-|TRBJ2-4|-
CASSLTAGRSKNIQYF
TGTGCCAGCAGCCTTACGGCAGGGAGGTCCAAAAACATTCAGTACTTC
>TRBV3-1|-|TRBJ1-2|-
CASSQEFYGYTF
TGTGCCAGCAGCCAAGAATTCTATGGCTACACCTTC
>TRBV25-1|-|TRBJ2-5|TRBD2
CASSEYRGVETQYF
TGTGCCAGCAGTGAATACCGGGGGGTAGAGACCCAGTACTTC
>TRBV7-2|few|TRBJ2-1|-
CASSLVWESYNEQFF
TGTGCCAGCAGCTTAGTGTGGGAGTCCTACAATGAGCAGTTCTTC
>TRBV18|few|TRBJ2-1|-
CASSPELRSSYNEQFF
TGTGCCAGCTCACCAGAACTCAGGAGCTCCTACAATGAGCAGTTCTTC
>TRBV9|-|TRBJ1-1|-
CASSPRPGVDTEAFF
TGTGCCAGCAGCCCCCGCCCGGGGGTTGACACTGAAGCTTTCTTT
>TRBV2|-|TRBJ2-1|TRBD2
CASSERAGSSYNEQFF
TGTGCCAGCAGTGAAAGAGCGGGGAGCTCCTACAATGAGCAGTTCTTC
>TRBV29-1|many|TRBJ2-7|TRBD1
CSVTGDANRYEQYF
TGCAGCGTCACAGGGGACGCGAATCGCTACGAGCAGTACTTC
>TRBV6-5|many|TRBJ2-5|-
CASSQRPRGGQETQYF
TGTGCCAGCAGTCAACGTCCCCGAGGGGGACAAGAGACCCAGTACTTC
>TRBV5-1|-|TRBJ2-5|-
CASSPATTSNEQYF
TGCGCCAGCAGTCCCGCTACGACGTCCAATGAGCAGTACTTC
>TRBV6-2/TRBV6-3|-|TRBJ2-1|-
CASSYHFNEQFF
TGTGCCAGCAGTTATCACTTCAATGAGCAGTTCTTC
>TRBV29-1|many|TRBJ2-5|TRBD2
CSVDSGRQETQYF
TGCAGCGTAGATTCCGGGAGGCAAGAGACCCAGTACTTC
>TRBV7-7|-|TRBJ2-5|-
CTSSLAAGRETQYF
TGTACTAGCAGCTTAGCGGCGGGAAGAGAGACCCAGTACTTC
>TRBV29-1|-|TRBJ2-7|TRBD1
CSVEPGQGVGEQYF
TGCAGCGTCGAACCGGGACAGGGGGTAGGTGAGCAGTACTTC
>TRBV4-1|few|TRBJ2-1|-
CASSHPGPGNEQFF
TGCGCCAGCAGCCACCCGGGTCCCGGCAATGAGCAGTTCTTC
>TRBV5-1|few|TRBJ2-1|-
CASSGRGNYNEQFF
TGCGCCAGCAGCGGCAGGGGAAATTACAATGAGCAGTTCTTC
>TRBV18|-|TRBJ2-7|TRBD2
CASSNPNKASGRYEQYF
TGTGCCAGCTCGAACCCAAACAAGGCTAGCGGGCGCTACGAGCAGTACTTC
>TRBV20-1|few|TRBJ1-6|-
CSAGTPGHYNSPLHF
TGCAGTGCCGGTACTCCGGGCCACTATAATTCACCCCTCCACTTT
>TRBV3-1|-|TRBJ1-2|TRBD1
CASSSGDRVAYGYTF
TGTGCCAGCAGCTCGGGGGACAGGGTAGCCTATGGCTACACCTTC
>TRBV2|-|TRBJ1-2|-
CASSEALRVASYGYTF
TGTGCCAGCAGTGAAGCGCTTCGGGTGGCTAGCTATGGCTACACCTTC
>TRBV20-1|few|TRBJ2-7|TRBD1
CSSNSAGGDEQYF
TGCAGTTCTAATTCGGCAGGGGGCGACGAGCAGTACTTC
>TRBV12-3/TRBV12-4|-|TRBJ2-2|-
CASRTRFGAGERFF
TGTGCCAGCAGGACTAGGTTTGGGGCCGGGGAGCGGTTTTTT
>TRBV4-3|few|TRBJ2-7|-
CASSKGMGGTYEQYF
TGCGCCAGCAGCAAGGGGATGGGGGGCACCTACGAGCAGTACTTC
>TRBV10-3|-|TRBJ2-7|-
CAIRTDPGSYEQYF
TGTGCCATCAGGACAGACCCTGGCTCCTACGAGCAGTACTTC
>TRBV5-1|-|TRBJ2-7|TRBD1
CASSSGQGAGIYEQYF
TGCGCCAGCAGCTCGGGACAGGGGGCCGGGATCTACGAGCAGTACTTC
>TRBV12-3/TRBV12-4|-|TRBJ1-2|-
CASRRGSGYTF
TGTGCCAGCAGGAGAGGGTCTGGCTACACCTTC
>TRBV6-5|-|TRBJ2-5|-
CASSYSSEWETQYF
TGTGCCAGCAGTTACTCTTCAGAGTGGGAGACCCAGTACTTC
>TRBV7-7|-|TRBJ2-7|-
CASSLRPGTGYEQYF
TGCGCCAGCAGCTTAAGGCCGGGGACTGGCTACGAGCAGTACTTC
>TRBV20-1|-|TRBJ1-1|-
CSASSRLNTEAFF
TGCAGTGCTAGTAGCAGATTGAACACTGAAGCTTTCTTT
>TRBV7-7|-|TRBJ1-6|-
CASSAGANSPLHF
TGTGCTAGCAGCGCCGGGGCTAATTCACCCCTCCACTTT
>TRBV7-2|many|TRBJ2-7|TRBD2
CASSLGLAVYEQYF
TGTGCCAGCAGCTTAGGACTAGCGGTCTACGAGCAGTACTTC